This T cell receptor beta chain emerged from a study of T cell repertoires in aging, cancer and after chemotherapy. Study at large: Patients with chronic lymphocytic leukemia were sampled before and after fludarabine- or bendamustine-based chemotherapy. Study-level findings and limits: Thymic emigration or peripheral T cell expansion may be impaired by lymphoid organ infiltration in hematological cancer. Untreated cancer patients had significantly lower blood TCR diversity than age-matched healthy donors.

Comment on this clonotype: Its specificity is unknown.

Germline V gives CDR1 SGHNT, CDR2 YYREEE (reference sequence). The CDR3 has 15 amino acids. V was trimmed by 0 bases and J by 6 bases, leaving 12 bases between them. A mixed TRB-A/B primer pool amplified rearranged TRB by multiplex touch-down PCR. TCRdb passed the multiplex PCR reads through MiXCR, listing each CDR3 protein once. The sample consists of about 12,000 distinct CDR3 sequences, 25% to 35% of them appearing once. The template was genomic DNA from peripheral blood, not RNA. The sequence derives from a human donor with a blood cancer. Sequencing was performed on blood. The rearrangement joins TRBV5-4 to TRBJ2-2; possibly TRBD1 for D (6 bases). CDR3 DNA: TGTGCCAGCAGCTTGGCCGCGGCAGGGGCCGGGGAGCTGTTTTTT. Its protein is CASSLAAAGAGELFF.